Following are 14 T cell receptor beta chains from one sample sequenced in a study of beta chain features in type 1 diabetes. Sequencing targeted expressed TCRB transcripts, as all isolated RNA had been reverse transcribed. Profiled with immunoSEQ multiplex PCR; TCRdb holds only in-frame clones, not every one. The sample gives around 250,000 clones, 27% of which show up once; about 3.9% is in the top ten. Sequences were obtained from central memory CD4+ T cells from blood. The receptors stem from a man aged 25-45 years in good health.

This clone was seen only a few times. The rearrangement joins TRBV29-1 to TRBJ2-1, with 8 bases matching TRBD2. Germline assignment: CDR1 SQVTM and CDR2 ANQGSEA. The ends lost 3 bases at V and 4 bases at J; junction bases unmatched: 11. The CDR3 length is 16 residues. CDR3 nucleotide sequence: TGCAGCGTTGATAAAAGCGGGAGCCGCTCTTACAATGAGCAGTTCTTC. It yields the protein CSVDKSGSRSYNEQFF.

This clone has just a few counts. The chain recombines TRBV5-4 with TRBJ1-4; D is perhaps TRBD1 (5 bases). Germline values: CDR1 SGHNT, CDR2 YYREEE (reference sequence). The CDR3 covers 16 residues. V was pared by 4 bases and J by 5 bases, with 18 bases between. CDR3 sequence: CASSELPGLKNEKLFF. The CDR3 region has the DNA TGTGCCAGCAGCGAACTGCCGGGACTGAAAAATGAAAAACTGTTTTTT.

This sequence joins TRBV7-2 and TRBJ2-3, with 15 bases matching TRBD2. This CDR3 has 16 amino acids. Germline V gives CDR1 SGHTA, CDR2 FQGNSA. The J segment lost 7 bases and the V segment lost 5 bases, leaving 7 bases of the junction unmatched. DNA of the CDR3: TGTGCCAGCAGCGACCGGACTAGCGGGAGGGGAAATACGCAGTATTTT. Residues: CASSDRTSGRGNTQYF.

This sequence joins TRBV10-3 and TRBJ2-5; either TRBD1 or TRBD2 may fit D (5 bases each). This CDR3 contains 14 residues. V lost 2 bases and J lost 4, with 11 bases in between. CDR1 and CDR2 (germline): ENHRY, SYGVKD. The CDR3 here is CAISERGERETQYF. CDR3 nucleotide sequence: TGTGCCATCAGTGAGAGGGGAGAGCGAGAGACCCAGTACTTC.

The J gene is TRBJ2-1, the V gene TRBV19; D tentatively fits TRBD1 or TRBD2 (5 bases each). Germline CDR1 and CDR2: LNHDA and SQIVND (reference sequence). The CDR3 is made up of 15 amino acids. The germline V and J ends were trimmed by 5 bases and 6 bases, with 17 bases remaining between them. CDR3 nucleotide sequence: TGTGCCAGTAGTCCGCCGGGACGGACCCTCAATGAGCAGTTCTTC. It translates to CASSPPGRTLNEQFF.

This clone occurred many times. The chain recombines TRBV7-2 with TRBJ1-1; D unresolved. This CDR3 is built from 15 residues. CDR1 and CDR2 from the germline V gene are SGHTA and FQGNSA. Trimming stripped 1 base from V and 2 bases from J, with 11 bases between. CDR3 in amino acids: CASSLGAGINTEAFF. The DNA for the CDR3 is TGTGCCAGCAGCTTAGGGGCGGGCATAAACACTGAAGCTTTCTTT.

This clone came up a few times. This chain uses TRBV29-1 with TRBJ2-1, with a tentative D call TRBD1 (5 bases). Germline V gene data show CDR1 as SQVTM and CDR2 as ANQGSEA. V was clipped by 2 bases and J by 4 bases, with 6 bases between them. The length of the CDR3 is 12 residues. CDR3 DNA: TGCAGCGTTGAACAGGGTTACAATGAGCAGTTCTTC. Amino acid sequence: CSVEQGYNEQFF.

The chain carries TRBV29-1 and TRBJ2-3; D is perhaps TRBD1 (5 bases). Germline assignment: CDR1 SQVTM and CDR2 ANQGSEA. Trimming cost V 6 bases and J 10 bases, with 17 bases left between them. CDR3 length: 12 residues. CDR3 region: CSVGRQTPSQYF. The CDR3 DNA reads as TGCAGCGTAGGAAGACAGACTCCCTCGCAGTATTTT.

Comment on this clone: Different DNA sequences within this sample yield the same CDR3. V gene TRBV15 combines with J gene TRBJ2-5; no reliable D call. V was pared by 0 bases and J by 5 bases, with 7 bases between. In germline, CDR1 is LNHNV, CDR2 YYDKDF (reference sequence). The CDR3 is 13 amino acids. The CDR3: CATSRDSRETQYF. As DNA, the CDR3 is TGTGCCACCAGCAGAGATTCCCGGGAGACCCAGTACTTC.

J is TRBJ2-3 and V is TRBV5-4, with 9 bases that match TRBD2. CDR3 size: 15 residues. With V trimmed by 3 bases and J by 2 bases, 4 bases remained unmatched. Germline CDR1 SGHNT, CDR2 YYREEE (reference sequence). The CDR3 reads CASSSAGGYTDTQYF. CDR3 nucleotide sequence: TGTGCCAGCAGCTCAGCGGGAGGTTACACAGATACGCAGTATTTT.

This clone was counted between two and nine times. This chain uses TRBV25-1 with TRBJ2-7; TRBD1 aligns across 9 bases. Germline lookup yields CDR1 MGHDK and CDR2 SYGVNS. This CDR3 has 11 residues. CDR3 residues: CAAGTGPGQYF. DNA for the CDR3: TGTGCAGCCGGGACAGGGCCGGGGCAGTACTTC.

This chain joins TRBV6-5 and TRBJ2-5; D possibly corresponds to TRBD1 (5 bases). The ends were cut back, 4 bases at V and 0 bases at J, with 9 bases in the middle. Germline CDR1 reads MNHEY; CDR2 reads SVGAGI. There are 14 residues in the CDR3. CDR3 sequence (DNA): TGTGCCAGCAGTTCACAGGAAAACCAAGAGACCCAGTACTTC. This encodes CASSSQENQETQYF.

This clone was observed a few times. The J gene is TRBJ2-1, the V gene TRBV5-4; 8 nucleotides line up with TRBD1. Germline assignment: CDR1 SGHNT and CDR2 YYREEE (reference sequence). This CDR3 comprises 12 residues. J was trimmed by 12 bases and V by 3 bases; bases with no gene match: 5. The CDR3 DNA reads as TGTGCCAGCAGCTCACCGGGACAGGCGCAGTTCTTC. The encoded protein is CASSSPGQAQFF. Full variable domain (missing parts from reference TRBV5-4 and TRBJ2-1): ETGVTQSPTHLIKTRGQQVTLRCSSQSGHNTVSWYQQALGQGPQFIFQYYREEENGRGNFPPRFSGLQFPNYSSELNVNALELDDSALYLCASSSPGQAQFFGPGTRLTVL.

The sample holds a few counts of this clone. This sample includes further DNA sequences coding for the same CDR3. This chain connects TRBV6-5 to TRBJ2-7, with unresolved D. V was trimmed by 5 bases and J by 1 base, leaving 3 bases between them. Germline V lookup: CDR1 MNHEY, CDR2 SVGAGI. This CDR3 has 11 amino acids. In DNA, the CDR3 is TGTGCCAGCAGTGATTCCTACGAGCAGTACTTC. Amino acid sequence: CASSDSYEQYF.